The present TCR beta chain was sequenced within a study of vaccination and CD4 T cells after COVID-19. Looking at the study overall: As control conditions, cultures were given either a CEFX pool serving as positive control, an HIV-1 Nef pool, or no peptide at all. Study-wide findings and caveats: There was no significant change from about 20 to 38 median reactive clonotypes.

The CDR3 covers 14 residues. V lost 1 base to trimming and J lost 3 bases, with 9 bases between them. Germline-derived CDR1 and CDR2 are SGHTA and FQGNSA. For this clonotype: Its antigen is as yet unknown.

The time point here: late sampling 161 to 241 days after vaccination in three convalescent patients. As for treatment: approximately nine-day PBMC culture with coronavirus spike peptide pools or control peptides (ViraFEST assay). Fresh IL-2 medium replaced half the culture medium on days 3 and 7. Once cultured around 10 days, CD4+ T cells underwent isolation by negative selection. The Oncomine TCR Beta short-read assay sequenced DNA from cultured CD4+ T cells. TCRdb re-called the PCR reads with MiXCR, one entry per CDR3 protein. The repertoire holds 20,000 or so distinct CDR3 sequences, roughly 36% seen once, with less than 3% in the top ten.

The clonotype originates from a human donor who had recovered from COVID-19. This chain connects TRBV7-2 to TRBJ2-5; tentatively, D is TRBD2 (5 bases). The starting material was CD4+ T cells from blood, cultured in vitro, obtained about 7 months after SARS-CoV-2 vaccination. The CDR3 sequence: CASSLGGSKETQYF. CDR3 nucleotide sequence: TGTGCCAGCAGCTTAGGTGGGAGTAAAGAGACCCAGTACTTC. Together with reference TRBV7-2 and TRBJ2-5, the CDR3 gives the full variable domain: GAGVSQSPSNKVTEKGKDVELRCDPISGHTALYWYRQSLGQGLEFLIYFQGNSAPDKSGLPSDRFSAERTGGSVSTLTIQRTQQEDSAVYLCASSLGGSKETQYFGPGTRLLVL.